This T cell receptor beta chain was sequenced in a study of blood T cell repertoires in COVID-19. Source study methods: Reference gene primer amplification yielded estimated nucleated cell counts. Some clones are missing from TCRdb's copy, which holds only in-frame ones; the method was immunoSEQ multiplex PCR. V, J and clone size are taken as reported in that table, and D and trimming were inferred from the DNA itself. The repertoire holds under 300,000 clones, with roughly 80% as singletons. Sequencing input: peripheral blood. This TCR came from a woman in her fifties or sixties who had recovered from COVID-19.

The CDR3 region is CASSLRGRELFF. The CDR3 DNA reads TGTGCCAGCAGCCTAAGGGGCCGGGAGCTGTTTTTT. V is TRBV6-2 or TRBV6-3 and J is TRBJ2-2; a possible D gene is TRBD1 (5 bases). V dropped 6 bases and J dropped 9 bases, with 11 bases sitting between them. The length of the CDR3 is 12 residues. Germline values: CDR1 MNHEY, CDR2 SVGEGT.